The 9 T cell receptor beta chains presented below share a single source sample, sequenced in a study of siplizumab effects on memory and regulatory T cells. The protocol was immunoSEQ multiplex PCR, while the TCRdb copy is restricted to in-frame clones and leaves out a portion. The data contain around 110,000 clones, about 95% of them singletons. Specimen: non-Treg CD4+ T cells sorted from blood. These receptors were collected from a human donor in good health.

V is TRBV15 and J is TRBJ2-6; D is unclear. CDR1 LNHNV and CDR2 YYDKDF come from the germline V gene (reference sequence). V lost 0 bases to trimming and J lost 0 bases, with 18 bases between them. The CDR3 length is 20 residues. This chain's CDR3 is CATSRDLYGISLSGANVLTF. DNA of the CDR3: TGTGCCACCAGCAGAGACTTATATGGGATTTCCCTCTCTGGGGCCAACGTCCTGACTTTC.

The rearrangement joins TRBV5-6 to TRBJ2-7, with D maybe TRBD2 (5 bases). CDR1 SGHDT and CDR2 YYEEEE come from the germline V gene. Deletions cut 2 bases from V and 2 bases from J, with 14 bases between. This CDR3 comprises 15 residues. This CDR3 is CASSFGRAGTYEQYF. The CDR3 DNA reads TGTGCCAGCAGCTTTGGACGGGCCGGGACCTACGAGCAGTACTTC. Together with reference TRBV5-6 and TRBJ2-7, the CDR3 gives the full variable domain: DAGVTQSPTHLIKTRGQQVTLRCSPKSGHDTVSWYQQALGQGPQFIFQYYEEEERQRGNFPDRFSGHQFPNYSSELNVNALLLGDSALYLCASSFGRAGTYEQYFGPGTRLTVT.

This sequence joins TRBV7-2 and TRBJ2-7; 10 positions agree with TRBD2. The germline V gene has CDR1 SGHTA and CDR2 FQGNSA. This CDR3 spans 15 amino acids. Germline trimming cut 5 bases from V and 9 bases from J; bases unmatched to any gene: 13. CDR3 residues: CASSPLEAGGRGQYF. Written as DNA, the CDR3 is TGTGCCAGCAGCCCCCTGGAAGCGGGAGGGAGAGGGCAGTACTTC.

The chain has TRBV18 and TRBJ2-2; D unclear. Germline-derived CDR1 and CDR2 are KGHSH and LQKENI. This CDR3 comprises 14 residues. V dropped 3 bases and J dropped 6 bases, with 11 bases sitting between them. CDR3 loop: CASSPRSAAGELFF. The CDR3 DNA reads TGTGCCAGCTCACCTCGGTCGGCAGCCGGGGAGCTGTTTTTT.

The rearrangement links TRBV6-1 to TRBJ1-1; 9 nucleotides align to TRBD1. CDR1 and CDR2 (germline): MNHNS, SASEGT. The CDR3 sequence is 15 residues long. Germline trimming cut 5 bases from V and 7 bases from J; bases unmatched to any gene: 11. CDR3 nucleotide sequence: TGTGCCAGCAGTTTACGGACAGGGGTGGTCGGTGAAGCTTTCTTT. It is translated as CASSLRTGVVGEAFF.

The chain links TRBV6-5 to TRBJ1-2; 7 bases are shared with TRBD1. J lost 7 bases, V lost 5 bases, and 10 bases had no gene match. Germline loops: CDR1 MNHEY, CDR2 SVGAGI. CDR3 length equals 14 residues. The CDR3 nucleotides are TGTGCCAGCAGTAAATCCGGACAGGACTCTGGCTACACCTTC. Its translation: CASSKSGQDSGYTF.

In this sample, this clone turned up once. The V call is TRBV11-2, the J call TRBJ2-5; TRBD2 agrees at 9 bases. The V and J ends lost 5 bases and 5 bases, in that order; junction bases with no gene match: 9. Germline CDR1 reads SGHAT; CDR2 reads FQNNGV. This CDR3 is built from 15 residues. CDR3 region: CASSRLAAKGETQYF. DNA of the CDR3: TGTGCCAGCAGCCGACTAGCGGCGAAGGGGGAGACCCAGTACTTC.

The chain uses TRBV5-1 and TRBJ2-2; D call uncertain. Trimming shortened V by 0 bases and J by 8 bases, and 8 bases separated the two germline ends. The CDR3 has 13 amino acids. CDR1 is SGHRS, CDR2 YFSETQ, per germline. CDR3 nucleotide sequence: TGCGCCAGCAGCTTGGTGTCCGCTGGGGAGCTGTTTTTT. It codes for CASSLVSAGELFF.

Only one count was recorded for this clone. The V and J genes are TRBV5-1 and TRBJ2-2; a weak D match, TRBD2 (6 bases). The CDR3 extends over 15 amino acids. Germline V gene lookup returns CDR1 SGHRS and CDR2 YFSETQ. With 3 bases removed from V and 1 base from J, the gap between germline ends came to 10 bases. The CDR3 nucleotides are TGCGCCAGCAGCTGGACTATCGAGAACACCGGGGAGCTGTTTTTT. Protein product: CASSWTIENTGELFF. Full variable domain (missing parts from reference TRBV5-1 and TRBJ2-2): KAGVTQTPRYLIKTRGQQVTLSCSPISGHRSVSWYQQTPGQGLQFLFEYFSETQRNKGNFPGRFSGRQFSNSRSEMNVSTLELGDSALYLCASSWTIENTGELFFGEGSRLTVL.